These T cell receptor beta chains were read from a single sample in a study of vaccination and CD4 T cells after COVID-19. TCRdb reprocessed the PCR reads with MiXCR, giving one entry per CDR3 protein. Of tens of thousands of distinct CDR3 sequences listed, about 31% are singletons. Their antigens remain unidentified. The sample was CD4+ T cells from blood, cultured in vitro, taken about 7 months after SARS-CoV-2 vaccination. The receptors shown here come from a human donor who had recovered from COVID-19. Each CDR3 is given with its conserved first and last residue. A D gene is named only where the DNA matches it firmly. The size entry is marked missing in some rows and otherwise reads once, few, many or a size class.

J gene | V gene | D gene | clone size | CDR3 DNA | CDR3 protein
TRBJ2-1 | TRBV18 | . | . | TGTGCCAGCACGCAAGATCTAAACAATGAGCAGTTCTTC | CASTQDLNNEQFF
TRBJ2-2 | TRBV20-1 | TRBD2 | few | TGCAGTGCTAGACTAGCGGGAGATGGGACCGGGGAGCTGTTTTTT | CSARLAGDGTGELFF
TRBJ2-3 | TRBV20-1 | . | few | TGCAGTGCCTTAAGGGGGGGAGGCACAGATACGCAGTATTTT | CSALRGGGTDTQYF
TRBJ2-1 | TRBV19 | . | . | TGTGCCAGTAGTATACTCGCCTTCAGCTCCTACAATGAGCAGTTCTTC | CASSILAFSSYNEQFF
TRBJ2-3 | TRBV20-1 | TRBD2 | . | TGCAGTGCTAGAGATAGCGGGGGGGCGGATACGCAGTATTTT | CSARDSGGADTQYF
TRBJ1-1 | TRBV15 | . | few | TGTGCCACCAGCAGCCTAGGGGTCAACACTGAAGCTTTCTTT | CATSSLGVNTEAFF
TRBJ2-7 | TRBV7-6 | . | . | TGTGCCAGCAGCTTAGCGGGACCCTACGAGCAGTACTTC | CASSLAGPYEQYF
TRBJ1-2 | TRBV7-2 | . | . | TGTGCCAGCAGCTTAGGACCGTCGGGCTACACCTTC | CASSLGPSGYTF
TRBJ2-1 | TRBV27 | . | . | TGTGCCAGCAGTTCGTGGATAAGCTCCTACAATGAGCAGTTCTTC | CASSSWISSYNEQFF
TRBJ2-1 | TRBV20-1 | TRBD2 | few | TGCAGTGCTAGCGATCCTAGCGGGAGTTTCAATGAGCAGTTCTTC | CSASDPSGSFNEQFF
TRBJ2-1 | TRBV5-4 | TRBD2 | . | TGTGCCAGCAGCAGAGATAGCGGGGGAGTCAATGAGCAGTTCTTC | CASSRDSGGVNEQFF
TRBJ2-7 | TRBV18 | . | . | TGTGCCAGCTCACGGGTCGCCGGATTCTACGAGCAGTACTTC | CASSRVAGFYEQYF
TRBJ1-2 | TRBV6-5 | . | medium-sized | TGTGCCAGCAGTTACTCTACAGAAGGCTACACCTTC | CASSYSTEGYTF
TRBJ2-3 | TRBV28 | TRBD2 | few | TGTGCCAGCAGTCCACTTAGCGGGGGGGCTTCAGATACGCAGTATTTT | CASSPLSGGASDTQYF
TRBJ1-6 | TRBV6-1 | TRBD1 | . | TGTGCCAGCAGTGAAGGCGGACAGGAGACCCTCCACTTT | CASSEGGQETLHF
TRBJ2-1 | TRBV9 | TRBD1 | . | TGTGCCAGCAGCGTAGGTAGGGACAGTTACAATGAGCAGTTCTTC | CASSVGRDSYNEQFF
TRBJ2-7 | TRBV7-8 | . | . | TGTGCCAGCAGCCCGTACGCCTACGAGCAGTACTTC | CASSPYAYEQYF
TRBJ2-5 | TRBV7-3 | . | few | TGTGCCAGCAGCTTAACCCCAGGGACCATGGAGACCCAGTACTTC | CASSLTPGTMETQYF
TRBJ1-2 | TRBV6-4 | . | few | TGTGCCAGCAGTGACTCGCACAGAGCTGGCTACACCTTC | CASSDSHRAGYTF
TRBJ2-2 | TRBV7-8 | TRBD2 | . | TGTGCCAGCAGCAGTAAGCGGGGGGTCCCGGCCGGGGAGCTGTTTTTT | CASSSKRGVPAGELFF
TRBJ2-7 | TRBV6-1 | TRBD2 | few | TGTGCCAGCAGTGAAGCGGGACTAGGTTCCTACGAGCAGTACTTC | CASSEAGLGSYEQYF
TRBJ2-5 | TRBV7-2 | TRBD2 | medium-sized | TGTGCCAGCAGCTTAGAGGCTAGCGGACAAGAGACCCAGTACTTC | CASSLEASGQETQYF
TRBJ2-6 | TRBV7-6 | . | few | TGTGCCAGCAGCTTAAGACCGGGACGTGAACCTGGGGCCAACGTCCTGACTTTC | CASSLRPGREPGANVLTF
TRBJ1-1 | TRBV4-2 | TRBD1 | . | TGTGCCAGCAGCCACCCACGACAGGGGGCGAGCACTGAAGCTTTCTTT | CASSHPRQGASTEAFF
TRBJ1-1 | TRBV29-1 | . | . | TGCAGCGTCCTGACTAGGGAGGGAATAAACACTGAAGCTTTCTTT | CSVLTREGINTEAFF
TRBJ2-5 | TRBV6-1 | . | few | TGTGCCAGCAGTGAATGGGGGGGGGCCCGGCAAGAGACCCAGTACTTC | CASSEWGGARQETQYF
TRBJ2-1 | TRBV20-1 | TRBD2 | medium-sized | TGCAGTGCTGGACTAGCGGAACGATACAATGAGCAGTTCTTC | CSAGLAERYNEQFF
TRBJ1-6 | TRBV6-1 | . | . | TGTGCCAGCAGTCCCAAGCCCGGACAGAGGAGCTCCTATAATTCACCCCTCCACTTT | CASSPKPGQRSSYNSPLHF
TRBJ1-2 | TRBV7-2 | . | medium-sized | TGTGCCAGCAGCCATATCTACAACAGGCAAACTAACTATGGCTACACCTTC | CASSHIYNRQTNYGYTF
TRBJ1-2 | TRBV19 | . | . | TGTGCCAGTAGGGCGGCCGGGGTAATCTATGGCTACACCTTC | CASRAAGVIYGYTF
TRBJ2-3 | TRBV11-3 | TRBD2 | . | TGTGCCAGCAGCCCCGGGACTAGCGGGAGTAATACGCAGTATTTT | CASSPGTSGSNTQYF
TRBJ2-7 | TRBV7-9 | TRBD1 | . | TGTGCCAGCAGCTTGTTCGGGACAGCCAGGGCCTTC | CASSLFGTARAF
TRBJ1-4 | TRBV20-1 | . | . | TGCAGTGCTCCCCGGAGAGGCGGGTGGGCTAATGAAAAACTGTTTTTT | CSAPRRGGWANEKLFF
TRBJ2-7 | TRBV7-2 | TRBD1 | . | TGTGCCAGCAGCTTGGGACAGGCCCACTACGAGCAGTACTTC | CASSLGQAHYEQYF
TRBJ2-5 | TRBV4-2 | TRBD2 | . | TGTGCCAGCAGCCAATGGCCAGCGGGGGGGCAAGAGACCCAGTACTTC | CASSQWPAGGQETQYF
TRBJ2-1 | TRBV7-2 | . | . | TGTGCCAGCAGCTTAGTTCCCTCAAGACTAGTGGCCTACAATGAGCAGTTCTTC | CASSLVPSRLVAYNEQFF
TRBJ2-3 | TRBV20-1 | TRBD2 | . | TGCAGTGCTACCCGACTAGCGACGCAGTATTTT | CSATRLATQYF
TRBJ1-5 | TRBV19 | . | . | TGTGCCAGTAGTATGAGAACAGGCATAGCCGGAAATCAGCCCCAGCATTTT | CASSMRTGIAGNQPQHF
TRBJ1-2 | TRBV10-3 | . | . | TGTGCCATCAGTGAGACTCGGGGGTCCTATGGCTACACCTTC | CAISETRGSYGYTF
TRBJ1-1 | TRBV7-9 | TRBD1 | few | TGTGCCAGCAGCTCCAACGGACAGGCTGAAGCTTTCTTT | CASSSNGQAEAFF
TRBJ2-5 | TRBV10-3 | . | . | TGTGCCATCAGTGACGGCAGGCAAGAGACCCAGTACTTC | CAISDGRQETQYF
TRBJ2-5 | TRBV20-1 | TRBD2 | few | TGCAGTGCTAGACTAGCGGGGGGTTCAGAGACCCAGTACTTC | CSARLAGGSETQYF
TRBJ1-2 | TRBV10-3 | . | medium-sized | TGTGCCATCAGTGAGTCCGGGACGTATAACTATGGCTACACCTTC | CAISESGTYNYGYTF
TRBJ2-1 | TRBV25-1 | TRBD2 | . | TGTGCCAGCAGAGGCGGGCTAGCGGGGGTCAATGAGCAGTTCTTC | CASRGGLAGVNEQFF